This T cell receptor beta chain was captured by sequencing in a study of T cell repertoires in cytomegalovirus infection. Study information: CMV infection together with matching HLA type was indicated by public TCR beta signatures.

This CDR3 has 15 amino acids. V was cut by 0 bases and J by 6 bases, with 15 bases left in between. Germline CDR1 and CDR2: DFQATT and SNEGSKA (reference sequence). One entry per CDR3 protein results from TCRdb running MiXCR on the reads. The data contain a few hundred thousand distinct CDR3 sequences, roughly a sixth of them singletons. V and J are TRBV20-1 and TRBJ2-1; a weak D match, TRBD1 (5 bases). The source material was PBMCs. The sequence derives from a human donor in good health (CMV status not recorded). Some clones in this sample may be carry-over from other donors' samples. CDR3 sequence (DNA): TGCAGTGCTAGAGATCCCGGCAGGGCCGGCAATGAGCAGTTCTTC. This translates into CSARDPGRAGNEQFF.